This entry concerns a single T cell receptor beta chain. The sample originates from a study of blood T cell repertoires in COVID-19. Whole-study context: Collection of acute and convalescent COVID-19 samples took place in the United States, Italy and Spain. PBMCs, B-cell-depleted T cells, or T cells were the source of the cDNA or gDNA that made up the material.

Authors' methods: Amplification with reference gene primers provided the estimates of nucleated cell counts. TCRdb's table, derived via immunoSEQ multiplex PCR, lists solely in-frame clones and lacks some. V and J calls and clone size are those listed in that table; D and trimming were worked out from the DNA. The sample has roughly 71,000 clones, nearly 90% seen once. The germline CDR1 and CDR2 sequences are SGHNT and YYREEE (reference sequence). The junction had 4 bases not matched to a gene; V was cut back by 4 bases and J by 2 bases. This CDR3 is built from 14 residues. This receptor was identified in a man aged 45-65 years with acute or convalescent COVID-19. The chain combines TRBV5-4 with TRBJ2-5; 8 bases are shared with TRBD1. The sample consisted of peripheral blood. CDR3 DNA sequence: TGTGCCAGCAGCCCGGACAGGGATCAAGAGACCCAGTACTTC. Encoded protein: CASSPDRDQETQYF.